A single sample gave rise to the 16 T cell receptor beta chains below, sequenced in a study of T cell changes during pregnancy in multiple sclerosis. Sequencing was performed with immunoSEQ multiplex PCR; in TCRdb, only in-frame clones are kept and a portion is missing. This sample has roughly 40,000 clones, with 92% found just once. The sequences come from CD4+ T cells from peripheral blood mononuclear cells, collected before pregnancy. The source of these receptors is a female donor with multiple sclerosis, enrolled in a pregnancy study.

This chain links TRBV27 with TRBJ2-3; D might be TRBD2 (5 bases). Germline-derived CDR1 and CDR2 are MNHEY and SMNVEV (reference sequence). Trimming left V 5 bases short and J 1 base short, with 13 bases between. The CDR3 runs to 15 residues. CDR3 bases: TGTGCCAGCAGTCAACAGCGGTTCCGCACAGATACGCAGTATTTT. Residues: CASSQQRFRTDTQYF.

The chain links TRBV27 to TRBJ2-3, with a possible D match to TRBD1 (6 bases). Trimming stripped 7 bases from V and 4 bases from J, with 18 bases between. The germline V gene has CDR1 MNHEY and CDR2 SMNVEV (reference sequence). The CDR3 is 15 amino acids. CDR3 bases: TGTGCCAGCACCTTCGACAGGCGCTCCGCAGATACGCAGTATTTT. Translated: CASTFDRRSADTQYF.

The rearrangement uses TRBV4-1 and TRBJ2-3; D perhaps matches TRBD1 (5 bases). The germline V gene has CDR1 MGHRA and CDR2 YSYEKL. V shed 4 bases and J shed 2 bases, with 19 bases lying between them. CDR3 length equals 17 residues. CDR3 sequence: CASSLQGTLRSTDTQYF. CDR3 in DNA: TGCGCCAGCAGCCTCCAGGGAACTCTTAGATCCACAGATACGCAGTATTTT.

This clone was recorded only once. The chain employs TRBV9 and TRBJ2-6, with 14 bases lining up with TRBD2. V was clipped by 0 bases and J by 0 bases; unmatched bases: 8. The length of the CDR3 is 21 residues. Germline CDR1 SGDLS, CDR2 YYNGEE. CDR3 region: CASSVAGTSGRTLSGANVLTF. DNA of the CDR3: TGTGCCAGCAGCGTAGCGGGGACTAGCGGGAGAACCCTCTCTGGGGCCAACGTCCTGACTTTC.

V usage is TRBV4-1 and J usage is TRBJ2-4; a possible D gene is TRBD2 (5 bases). The germline V and J ends were trimmed by 1 base and 1 base, with 11 bases remaining between them. The CDR3 consists of 16 residues. CDR1 is MGHRA and CDR2 is YSYEKL in the germline V gene. In DNA, the CDR3 is TGCGCCAGCAGCCAAGCCGGGGTAGAGGCCAAAAACATTCAGTACTTC. This codes for CASSQAGVEAKNIQYF.

The CDR3 nucleotides are TGTGCCAGCAGCTTCGCTAGCGGGGCGAACACCGGGGAGCTGTTTTTT. Translating gives CASSFASGANTGELFF. This rearrangement joins TRBV7-2 to TRBJ2-2; the match to TRBD2 covers 9 bases. The CDR3 length is 16 residues. Germline loops: CDR1 SGHTA, CDR2 FQGNSA. V dropped 3 bases and J dropped 0; count of bases not matched to a gene: 2.

The chain links TRBV7-2 to TRBJ1-4; 11 positions match TRBD1. Germline CDR1 SGHTA, CDR2 FQGNSA. The CDR3 has 16 amino acids. V lost 1 base and J lost 10; bases outside the gene matches: 8. The CDR3 loop reads CASSLVGGTGGGKLFF. The CDR3, as DNA: TGTGCCAGCAGCTTAGTAGGAGGGACAGGGGGTGGAAAACTGTTTTTT.

The gene calls are TRBV6-4 and TRBJ2-1; 7 nucleotides line up with TRBD1. The CDR3 loop spans 15 amino acids. Germline CDR1 reads MRHNA; CDR2 reads SNTAGT. V lost 10 bases and J lost 3; bases outside the gene matches: 12. CDR3 sequence reads: CAKRQGWRRYNEQFF. The CDR3 nucleotides are TGTGCCAAGAGACAGGGATGGCGACGCTACAATGAGCAGTTCTTC.

The V and J genes are TRBV7-3 and TRBJ2-1; D call uncertain. The CDR3 spans 15 residues. Per the germline V gene, CDR1 is SGHTA and CDR2 is FQGTGA. V lost 1 base and J 6 bases, leaving 13 bases between the germline ends. The chain's CDR3 is CASSLSPSQGNEQFF. The DNA of the CDR3 is TGTGCCAGCAGCTTAAGTCCTAGTCAAGGCAATGAGCAGTTCTTC.

This chain uses TRBV5-6 with TRBJ2-1, with 9 bases that match TRBD2. CDR1 SGHDT and CDR2 YYEEEE come from the germline V gene. V lost 4 bases and J lost 9; bases outside the gene matches: 11. The CDR3 has 15 residues. The CDR3 bases are TGTGCCAGCAGCCCACAAAGCGGGAGGTACGGTGAGCAGTTCTTC. Its protein product is CASSPQSGRYGEQFF.

This clone is a singleton in its sample. V is TRBV27 and J is TRBJ2-3, with D tentatively TRBD1 (5 bases). CDR1 is MNHEY, CDR2 SMNVEV, per germline (reference sequence). The CDR3 contains 13 residues. With 2 bases removed from V and 7 bases from J, the gap between germline ends came to 10 bases. For the CDR3, the DNA is TGTGCCAGCAGTTTACAGGGAAGGTATACGCAGTATTTT. Its translation: CASSLQGRYTQYF.

This clone came up once. The chain employs TRBV27 and TRBJ2-1; TRBD2 matches 9 bases. Per the germline V gene, CDR1 is MNHEY and CDR2 is SMNVEV (reference sequence). The CDR3 is 18 amino acids. Germline trimming cut 7 bases from V and 0 bases from J; bases unmatched to any gene: 13. The CDR3 region is CASTYRATSGHSYNEQFF. The CDR3, as DNA: TGTGCCAGCACCTACAGGGCAACTAGCGGGCACTCCTACAATGAGCAGTTCTTC.

The chain joins TRBV5-6 to TRBJ2-1; TRBD1 might be the D (8 bases). The CDR3 has 15 residues. Germline values: CDR1 SGHDT, CDR2 YYEEEE. V lost 0 bases to trimming and J lost 5 bases, with 12 bases between them. The CDR3 nucleotides are TGTGCCAGCAGCTTGGGGACAGGGAGGGACAATGAGCAGTTCTTC. Residues: CASSLGTGRDNEQFF. Looking up the rest from reference TRBV5-6 and TRBJ2-1 gives the full variable domain: DAGVTQSPTHLIKTRGQQVTLRCSPKSGHDTVSWYQQALGQGPQFIFQYYEEEERQRGNFPDRFSGHQFPNYSSELNVNALLLGDSALYLCASSLGTGRDNEQFFGPGTRLTVL.

V gene TRBV6-1 combines with J gene TRBJ1-4; 9 positions match TRBD1. Trimming at V came to 6 bases and at J to 7 bases, leaving 9 bases not matched to a gene. This CDR3 is 15 amino acids long. Germline lookup yields CDR1 MNHNS and CDR2 SASEGT. The CDR3 DNA reads TGTGCCAGCAGACCCGACAGGGGGTTCGGTGAAAAACTGTTTTTT. As protein: CASRPDRGFGEKLFF.

The V and J genes are TRBV5-4 and TRBJ2-7; the match to TRBD1 covers 9 bases. This CDR3 region has 15 residues. V gave up 2 bases and J gave up 5 bases; unmatched junction bases: 8. The germline CDR1 and CDR2 sequences are SGHNT and YYREEE (reference sequence). The CDR3 DNA is TGTGCCAGCAGCTTTCCGGACAGGGGTATGCACGAGCAGTACTTC. Its translation is CASSFPDRGMHEQYF. Variable domain in full (rest from reference TRBV5-4 and TRBJ2-7): ETGVTQSPTHLIKTRGQQVTLRCSSQSGHNTVSWYQQALGQGPQFIFQYYREEENGRGNFPPRFSGLQFPNYSSELNVNALELDDSALYLCASSFPDRGMHEQYFGPGTRLTVT.

The chain employs TRBV1 and TRBJ1-5; no DNA check was done on the table's D call, TRBD1. TRBV1 is reported as a pseudogene. This CDR3 is built from 15 residues. The CDR3 here is CTSSPGQRSGQPQHF. The DNA for the CDR3 is TGCACCAGCAGCCCAGGGCAACGGTCCGGCCAGCCCCAGCATTTT.